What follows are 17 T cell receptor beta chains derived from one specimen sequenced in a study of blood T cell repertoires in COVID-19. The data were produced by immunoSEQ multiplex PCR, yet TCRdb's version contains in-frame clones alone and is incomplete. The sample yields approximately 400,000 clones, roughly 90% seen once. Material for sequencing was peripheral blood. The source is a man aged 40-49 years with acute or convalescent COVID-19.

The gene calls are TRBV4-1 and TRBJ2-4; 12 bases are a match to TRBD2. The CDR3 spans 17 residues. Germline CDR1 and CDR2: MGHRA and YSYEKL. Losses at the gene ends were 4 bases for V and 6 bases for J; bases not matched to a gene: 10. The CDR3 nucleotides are TGCGCCAGCAGCCTGTCTTCTAGCGGGAGGGCCCGAAACATTCAGTACTTC. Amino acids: CASSLSSSGRARNIQYF.

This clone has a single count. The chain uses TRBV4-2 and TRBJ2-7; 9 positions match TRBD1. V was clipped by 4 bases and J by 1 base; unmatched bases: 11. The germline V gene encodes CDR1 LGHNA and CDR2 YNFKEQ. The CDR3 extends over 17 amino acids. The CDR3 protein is CASSLISGTGNSYEQYF. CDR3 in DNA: TGTGCCAGCAGCCTTATCTCCGGGACAGGGAATTCCTACGAGCAGTACTTC.

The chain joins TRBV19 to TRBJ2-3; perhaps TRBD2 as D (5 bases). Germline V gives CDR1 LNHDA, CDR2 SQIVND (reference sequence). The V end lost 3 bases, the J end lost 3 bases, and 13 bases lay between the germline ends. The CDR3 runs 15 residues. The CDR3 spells CASSMPGGRTDTQYF. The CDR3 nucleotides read TGTGCCAGTAGTATGCCCGGAGGTCGGACAGATACGCAGTATTTT. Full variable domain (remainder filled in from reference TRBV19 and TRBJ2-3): DGGITQSPKYLFRKEGQNVTLSCEQNLNHDAMYWYRQDPGQGLRLIYYSQIVNDFQKGDIAEGYSVSREKKESFPLTVTSAQKNPTAFYLCASSMPGGRTDTQYFGPGTRLTVL.

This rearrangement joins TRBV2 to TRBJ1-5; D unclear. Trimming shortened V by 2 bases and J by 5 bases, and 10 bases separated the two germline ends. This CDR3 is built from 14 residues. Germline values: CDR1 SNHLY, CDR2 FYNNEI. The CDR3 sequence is CASSETRVDQPQHF. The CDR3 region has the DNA TGTGCCAGCAGTGAAACACGGGTCGATCAGCCCCAGCATTTT.

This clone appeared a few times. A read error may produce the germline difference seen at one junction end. The CDR3 nucleotides are TGTGCTAGCAGCTTAGAGGGGTTTGGGACCCAGTACTTC. It specifies CASSLEGFGTQYF. The V call is TRBV7-7, the J call TRBJ2-5; D tentatively reads TRBD1 or TRBD2 (5 bases each). Germline V gene sequence: CDR1 SSHAT, CDR2 FNYEAQ (reference sequence). The CDR3 spans 13 residues.

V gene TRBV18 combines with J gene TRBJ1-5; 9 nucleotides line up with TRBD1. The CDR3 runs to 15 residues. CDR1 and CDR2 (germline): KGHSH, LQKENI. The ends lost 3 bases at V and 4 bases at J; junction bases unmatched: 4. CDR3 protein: CASSPRDRENQPQHF. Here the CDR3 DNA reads TGTGCCAGCTCACCGCGGGACAGGGAGAATCAGCCCCAGCATTTT. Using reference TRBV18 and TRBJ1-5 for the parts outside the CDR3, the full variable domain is NAGVMQNPRHLVRRRGQEARLRCSPMKGHSHVYWYRQLPEEGLKFMVYLQKENIIDESGMPKERFSAEFPKEGPSILRIQQVVRGDSAAYFCASSPRDRENQPQHFGDGTRLSIL.

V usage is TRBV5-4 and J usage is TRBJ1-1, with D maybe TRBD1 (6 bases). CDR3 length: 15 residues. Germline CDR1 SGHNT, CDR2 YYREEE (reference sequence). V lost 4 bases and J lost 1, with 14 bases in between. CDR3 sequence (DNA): TGTGCCAGCAGCGCGAACAGGGTGGCGAACACTGAAGCTTTCTTT. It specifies CASSANRVANTEAFF.

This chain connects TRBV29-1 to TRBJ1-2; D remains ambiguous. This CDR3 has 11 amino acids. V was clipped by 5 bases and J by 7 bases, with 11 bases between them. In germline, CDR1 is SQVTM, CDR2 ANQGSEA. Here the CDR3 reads CSVRSSGGYTF. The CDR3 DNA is TGCAGCGTTAGGTCTAGTGGTGGCTACACCTTC.

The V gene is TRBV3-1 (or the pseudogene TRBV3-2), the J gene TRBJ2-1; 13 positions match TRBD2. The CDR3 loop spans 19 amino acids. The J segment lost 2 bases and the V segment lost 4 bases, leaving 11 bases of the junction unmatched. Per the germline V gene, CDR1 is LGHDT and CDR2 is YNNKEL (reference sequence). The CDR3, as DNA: TGTGCCAGCAGCCCCCAGCCCACTAGCGGGAGGGCCGCCTACAATGAGCAGTTCTTC. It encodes CASSPQPTSGRAAYNEQFF.

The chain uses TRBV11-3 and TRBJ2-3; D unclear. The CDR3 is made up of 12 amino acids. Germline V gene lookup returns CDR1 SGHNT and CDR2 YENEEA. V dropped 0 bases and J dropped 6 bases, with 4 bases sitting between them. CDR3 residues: CASSLDRDTQYF. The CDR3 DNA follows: TGTGCCAGCAGCTTAGACAGGGATACGCAGTATTTT.

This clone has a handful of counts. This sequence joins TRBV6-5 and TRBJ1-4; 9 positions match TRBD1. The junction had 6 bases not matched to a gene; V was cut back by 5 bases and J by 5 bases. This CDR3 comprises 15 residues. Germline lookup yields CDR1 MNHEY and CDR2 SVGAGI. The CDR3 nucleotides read TGTGCCAGCAGTACCAGGACAGGGGAGAATGAAAAACTGTTTTTT. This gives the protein CASSTRTGENEKLFF.

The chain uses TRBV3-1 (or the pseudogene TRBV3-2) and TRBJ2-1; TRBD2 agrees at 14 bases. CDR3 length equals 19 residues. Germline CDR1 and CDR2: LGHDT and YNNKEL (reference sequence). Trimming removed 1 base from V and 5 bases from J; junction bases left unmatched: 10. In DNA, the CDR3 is TGTGCCAGCAGCCAAGTTCCGCTTGGACTAGCGGGGGGCCACAATGAGCAGTTCTTC. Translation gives CASSQVPLGLAGGHNEQFF.

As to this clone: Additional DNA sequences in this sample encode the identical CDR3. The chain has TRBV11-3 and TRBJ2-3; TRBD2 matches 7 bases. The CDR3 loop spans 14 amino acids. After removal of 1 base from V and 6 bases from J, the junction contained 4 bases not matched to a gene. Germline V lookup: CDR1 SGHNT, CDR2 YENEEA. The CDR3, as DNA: TGTGCCAGCAGCTTAGGGGGGGGTCCGGATACGCAGTATTTT. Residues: CASSLGGGPDTQYF.

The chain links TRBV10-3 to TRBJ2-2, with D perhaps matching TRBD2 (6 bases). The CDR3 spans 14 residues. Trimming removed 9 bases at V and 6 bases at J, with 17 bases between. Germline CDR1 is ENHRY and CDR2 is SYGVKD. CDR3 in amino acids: CAIQDYLGPGELFF. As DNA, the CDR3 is TGTGCCATACAGGACTACCTGGGCCCCGGGGAGCTGTTTTTT.

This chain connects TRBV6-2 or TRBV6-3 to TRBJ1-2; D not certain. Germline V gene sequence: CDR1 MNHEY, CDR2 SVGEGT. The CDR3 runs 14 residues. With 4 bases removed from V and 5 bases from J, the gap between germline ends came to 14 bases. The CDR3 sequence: CASSLSVTEYGYTF. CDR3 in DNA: TGTGCCAGCAGTTTGAGTGTAACAGAGTATGGCTACACCTTC.

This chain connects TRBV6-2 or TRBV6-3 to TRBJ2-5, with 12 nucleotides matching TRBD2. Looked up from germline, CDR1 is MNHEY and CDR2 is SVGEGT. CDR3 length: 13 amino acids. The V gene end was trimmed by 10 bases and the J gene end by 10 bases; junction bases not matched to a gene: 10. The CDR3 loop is CATNPGLAGGQYF. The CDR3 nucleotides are TGTGCCACCAACCCGGGACTAGCGGGCGGCCAGTACTTC.

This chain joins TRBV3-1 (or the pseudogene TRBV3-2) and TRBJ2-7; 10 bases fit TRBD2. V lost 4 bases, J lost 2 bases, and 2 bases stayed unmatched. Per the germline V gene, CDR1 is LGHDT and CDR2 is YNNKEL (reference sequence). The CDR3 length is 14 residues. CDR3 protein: CASSRLAGPYEQYF. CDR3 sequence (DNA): TGTGCCAGCAGCCGACTAGCGGGCCCCTACGAGCAGTACTTC.